The 3 T cell receptor beta chains below all came from one sample that was sequenced in a study of blood T cell repertoires in COVID-19 (dated by TCRdb to the early 2020s). Library preparation employed the immunoSEQ multiplex PCR assay. Here the immuneACCESS table is served through TCRdb, limited to in-frame sequences with V and J called. Missing clones are a known gap in these copies; in checked studies unresolved V genes cover under half, and the rest lacks a known reason. The sample records approximately 160,000 clones, approximately 86% of which are singletons. Roughly 1.2% of the sample is taken by the ten largest. Material: peripheral blood. These receptors all come from a man in his 60s who had recovered from COVID-19.

The V call is TRBV5-6, the J call TRBJ2-1; 8 positions agree with TRBD1. The germline V gene has CDR1 SGHDT and CDR2 YYEEEE. CDR3 length: 17 residues. V gave up 0 bases and J gave up 1 base; unmatched junction bases: 6. The chain's CDR3 is CASSLAGRGRSYNEQFF. For the CDR3, the DNA is TGTGCCAGCAGCTTGGCCGGCAGGGGGCGATCCTACAATGAGCAGTTCTTC.

J is TRBJ2-3 and V is TRBV6-1, with D possibly TRBD1 on 6 matching bases. Germline CDR1 reads MNHNS; CDR2 reads SASEGT. The V gene lost 0 bases and the J gene lost 6 bases, with 7 bases spanning the gap. The CDR3 is 13 residues long. The CDR3 DNA sequence: TGTGCCAGCAGTGAAGCGGGGGCGGATACGCAGTATTTT. It specifies CASSEAGADTQYF.

This rearrangement joins TRBV6-2 or TRBV6-3 to TRBJ1-5, with D unclear. Germline CDR1 reads MNHEY; CDR2 reads SVGEGT. The CDR3 loop spans 14 amino acids. The germline V and J ends were trimmed by 0 bases and 7 bases, with 10 bases remaining between them. The CDR3 nucleotides read TGTGCCAGCAGTTACTCGGAGAGTTGGCAGCCCCAGCATTTT. Encoded protein: CASSYSESWQPQHF.